This is a list of T cell receptor beta chains from one sample in a study of graft-versus-host responses after intestinal transplantation. The antigens these receptors bind are not known. Some clones are missing from TCRdb's copy, which holds only in-frame ones; the method was immunoSEQ multiplex PCR. The sample consists of 100,000 or so clones, roughly 89% of them appearing once. The material was unstimulated CD4+ T cells sorted from spleen or lymph node cells, obtained before transplant. The receptors stem from a human donor who was the organ donor for an intestinal transplant. Both conserved end residues are part of each CDR3. D genes are given only for firm matches. Expanded clones are given a class, and other clones once, few, many or no size at all.

v_call	j_call	clone_size	d_call	cdr3_aa	cdr3_nt
TRBV29-1	TRBJ2-1	few	-	CSVENPQASSYNEQFF	TGCAGCGTGGAAAATCCACAGGCATCGTCCTACAATGAGCAGTTCTTC
TRBV2	TRBJ2-3	-	-	CASAGDTDTQYF	TGTGCCAGCGCCGGGGACACAGATACGCAGTATTTT
TRBV4-1	TRBJ2-7	-	TRBD1	CASSQEPGQASYEQYF	TGCGCCAGCAGCCAAGAACCGGGACAGGCCTCCTACGAGCAGTACTTC
TRBV19	TRBJ2-1	-	-	CASSPGYEQFF	TGTGCCAGTAGTCCAGGGTATGAGCAGTTCTTC
TRBV14	TRBJ1-2	-	-	CASSHLTGFLANYGYTF	TGTGCCAGCAGCCACCTTACAGGGTTCCTAGCTAACTATGGCTACACCTTC
TRBV7-3	TRBJ2-5	-	TRBD2	CASSRGTSGTSRVETQYF	TGTGCCAGCAGCCGGGGGACTAGCGGGACCTCGAGGGTAGAGACCCAGTACTTC
TRBV30	TRBJ2-2	-	TRBD2	CACKRGGQTGELFF	TGTGCCTGCAAGCGGGGGGGACAGACCGGGGAGCTGTTTTTT
TRBV7-9	TRBJ1-1	-	-	CASSLEGTFGTEAFF	TGTGCCAGCAGCTTAGAGGGGACTTTCGGGACTGAAGCTTTCTTT
TRBV7-2	TRBJ2-7	-	-	CASSLGLNYEQYF	TGTGCCAGCAGCTTAGGACTAAACTACGAGCAGTACTTC
TRBV6-5	TRBJ2-3	-	-	CASGLRPDTQYF	TGTGCTTCAGGGTTGAGGCCAGATACGCAGTATTTT
TRBV7-9	TRBJ1-2	-	-	CASSRQERGGYTF	TGTGCCAGCAGCCGACAGGAGAGGGGTGGCTACACCTTC
TRBV19	TRBJ2-7	-	TRBD1	CASSPTSGGLFYEQYF	TGTGCCAGTTCCCCTACTTCAGGGGGTCTTTTCTACGAGCAGTACTTC
TRBV5-5	TRBJ1-1	-	-	CASSQVWQGTEAFF	TGTGCCAGCAGCCAAGTTTGGCAGGGCACTGAAGCTTTCTTT
TRBV9	TRBJ2-5	-	TRBD2	CASSVAGGQETQYF	TGTGCCAGCAGCGTAGCGGGGGGGCAAGAGACCCAGTACTTC
TRBV27	TRBJ1-6	-	TRBD1	CASTTLTGTGGNSPLHF	TGTGCCAGCACCACACTAACCGGGACAGGGGGCAATTCACCCCTCCACTTT
TRBV28	TRBJ2-7	-	-	CASGARDTSAYEQYF	TGTGCCAGCGGCGCCCGGGACACATCTGCCTACGAGCAGTACTTC
TRBV4-2	TRBJ1-2	-	TRBD1	CASSQGQGWGYTF	TGTGCCAGCAGCCAAGGACAGGGCTGGGGCTACACCTTC
TRBV7-8	TRBJ1-2	once	TRBD1	CASSLVVRQGRHAGYGYTF	TGTGCCAGCAGCTTAGTCGTTCGACAGGGGCGCCATGCAGGGTATGGCTACACCTTC
TRBV6-1	TRBJ1-4	-	TRBD1	CASRGTGIEKLFF	TGTGCCAGCAGGGGGACAGGGATTGAAAAACTGTTTTTT
TRBV7-9	TRBJ2-7	-	-	CASSLMLSSYEQYF	TGTGCCAGCAGCTTAATGCTTAGCTCCTACGAGCAGTACTTC
TRBV19	TRBJ1-5	-	-	CASSILGPGSNQPQHF	TGTGCCAGTAGTATTCTAGGCCCGGGTTCGAATCAGCCCCAGCATTTT
TRBV19	TRBJ1-6	-	-	CASSSDGWGDSPLHF	TGTGCCAGTAGTTCCGATGGGTGGGGGGACTCACCCCTCCACTTT
TRBV9	TRBJ2-2	-	-	CASSPGYTGELFF	TGTGCCAGCAGCCCAGGCTACACTGGGGAGCTGTTTTTT
TRBV30	TRBJ1-1	once	-	CAWSRTANTEAFF	TGTGCCTGGAGCCGGACAGCGAACACTGAAGCTTTCTTT
TRBV18	TRBJ1-3	-	-	CASSPPMGAMGGNTIYF	TGTGCCAGCTCACCACCGATGGGGGCTATGGGAGGAAACACCATATATTTT
TRBV7-9	TRBJ1-3	few	-	CASQALAGNTIYF	TGTGCCAGCCAGGCTCTGGCTGGAAACACCATATATTTT
TRBV4-1	TRBJ2-7	-	TRBD1	CASSHPGQGTGEQYF	TGCGCCAGCAGTCACCCGGGACAGGGAACGGGGGAGCAGTACTTC
TRBV5-1	TRBJ2-7	-	TRBD1	CASSWDRAADEQYF	TGCGCCAGCAGCTGGGACAGGGCAGCGGACGAGCAGTACTTC
TRBV7-3	TRBJ2-6	-	TRBD1	CASSRGGAGANVLTF	TGTGCCAGCAGTCGAGGGGGCGCTGGGGCCAACGTCCTGACTTTC
TRBV4-2	TRBJ2-7	-	TRBD2	CASSQEGGGGTYEQYF	TGTGCCAGCAGCCAAGAGGGTGGCGGGGGGACCTACGAGCAGTACTTC
TRBV15	TRBJ2-7	-	-	CATSRDPEAEQYF	TGTGCCACCAGCAGAGACCCAGAGGCCGAGCAGTACTTC
TRBV7-2	TRBJ2-3	-	-	CASSLSGDTQYF	TGTGCCAGCAGCTTATCGGGGGATACGCAGTATTTT
TRBV7-2	TRBJ1-5	-	-	CASSSITGTQPQHF	TGTGCCAGCAGCTCAATTACAGGGACTCAGCCCCAGCATTTT
TRBV5-5	TRBJ2-7	-	TRBD1	CASSVDRGLSYEQYF	TGTGCCAGCAGCGTTGACAGGGGGCTCTCCTACGAGCAGTACTTC
TRBV11-2	TRBJ1-4	-	TRBD1	CASSLRDRGQKLFF	TGTGCCAGCAGTCTCCGGGACAGGGGGCAAAAACTGTTTTTT
TRBV9	TRBJ1-2	-	-	CASSVANYGYTF	TGTGCCAGCAGCGTAGCAAACTATGGCTACACCTTC
TRBV7-9	TRBJ1-5	few	-	CASSLGGRNQPQHF	TGTGCCAGCAGCTTAGGGGGCCGGAATCAGCCCCAGCATTTT
TRBV20-1	TRBJ1-2	-	-	CSASRVGYTF	TGCAGTGCTAGCAGGGTTGGCTACACCTTC
TRBV6-6	TRBJ2-7	-	TRBD1	CASRASTGNNYEQYF	TGTGCCAGCAGGGCCTCGACAGGGAACAACTACGAGCAGTACTTC